Listed below are T cell receptor beta chains from one sample, sequenced in a study of blood T cell repertoires in COVID-19. Generated by immunoSEQ multiplex PCR, the TCRdb table keeps only in-frame clones and is missing some. Among about 46,000 clones, over 75% were seen once, and the ten largest hold about 15%. Sequenced: peripheral blood. Receptors were obtained from a human donor in a cohort sampled during active COVID-19. The donor label of this sample is uncertain. Each CDR3 is given with its conserved first and last residue. Each record gives: J gene, D gene, V gene, clone size, CDR3 DNA, CDR3 protein. D genes are given only for firm matches. Size tells how often a clone was seen (once, few, many) or the class of an expanded clone, and some rows leave it out.

J: TRBJ2-3; D: .; V: TRBV20-1; size: .; DNA: TGCAGTGCTACCCGAGATACGCAGTATTTT; CDR3: CSATRDTQYF
J: TRBJ2-6; D: .; V: TRBV7-3; size: .; DNA: TGTGCCAGCAGCTTAGGGACTGCCAGGCTGACTGGGGCCAACGTCCTGACTTTC; CDR3: CASSLGTARLTGANVLTF
J: TRBJ1-2; D: .; V: TRBV7-2; size: .; DNA: TGTGCCAGCAGCCATCAGGTCCAGGTTTACTATGGCTACACCTTC; CDR3: CASSHQVQVYYGYTF
J: TRBJ2-1; D: TRBD2; V: TRBV5-4; size: .; DNA: TGTGCCAGCAGCTCAGGACGGCTAGCGGGGGCGGATGAGCAGTTCTTC; CDR3: CASSSGRLAGADEQFF
J: TRBJ1-2; D: .; V: TRBV6-6; size: .; DNA: TGTGCCAGCAGTCCGGTGTCTGGAGTAAACTATGGCTACACCTTC; CDR3: CASSPVSGVNYGYTF
J: TRBJ1-5; D: TRBD1; V: TRBV6-1; size: .; DNA: TGTGCCAGCAGTGCTCAGACTTTTGACAGGGTCAATCAGCCCCAGCATTTT; CDR3: CASSAQTFDRVNQPQHF
J: TRBJ2-3; D: .; V: TRBV7-3; size: .; DNA: TGTGCCAGCAGCTTGGGCAGCAGCACAGATACGCAGTATTTT; CDR3: CASSLGSSTDTQYF
J: TRBJ2-7; D: .; V: TRBV7-9; size: few; DNA: TGTGCCAGCAGCTTAGGGCTGGCTAGAGGGGAGCAGTACTTC; CDR3: CASSLGLARGEQYF
J: TRBJ2-7; D: .; V: TRBV7-8; size: .; DNA: TGTGCCAGCAGCTTAGATGAGGAAAGGGGATGGCAGTACTTC; CDR3: CASSLDEERGWQYF
J: TRBJ2-1; D: TRBD2; V: TRBV29-1; size: .; DNA: TGCAGCGTCGAAAACGGACTAGCGGGGGAGGATGAGCAGTTCTTC; CDR3: CSVENGLAGEDEQFF
J: TRBJ1-2; D: .; V: TRBV5-4; size: .; DNA: TGTGCCAGCAGCCCGTACAGTGGGGGGAACTATGGCTACACCTTC; CDR3: CASSPYSGGNYGYTF
J: TRBJ2-3; D: .; V: TRBV5-6; size: few; DNA: TGTGCCAGCAGCTTCTTCGTTAGCGTTAGCACAGATACGCAGTATTTT; CDR3: CASSFFVSVSTDTQYF
J: TRBJ2-5; D: .; V: TRBV4-3; size: .; DNA: TGCGCCAGCAGCCCGGATCAGGAAGAGACCCAGTACTTC; CDR3: CASSPDQEETQYF
J: TRBJ1-3; D: .; V: TRBV7-8; size: .; DNA: TGTGCCAGCAGCCATCTGGGGGGAGGAAACACCATATATTTT; CDR3: CASSHLGGGNTIYF
J: TRBJ2-7; D: .; V: TRBV3-1/TRBV3-2; size: .; DNA: TGTGCCAGCAGCCAAGAGTACAACCCCCGAGGGCCGGTTGGATACGAGCAGTACTTC; CDR3: CASSQEYNPRGPVGYEQYF
J: TRBJ2-7; D: TRBD1; V: TRBV5-4; size: few; DNA: TGTGCCAGCAGCTTTGGGACAGTAGCCTACGAGCAGTACTTC; CDR3: CASSFGTVAYEQYF
J: TRBJ2-7; D: .; V: TRBV14; size: few; DNA: TGTGCCAGCAGCCCATCCCGGCGGAACGTTGGGCAGTACTTC; CDR3: CASSPSRRNVGQYF
J: TRBJ1-3; D: .; V: TRBV19; size: .; DNA: TGTGCCAGTACCTTATCCCCCAGAAAGGGAAACACCATATATTTT; CDR3: CASTLSPRKGNTIYF
J: TRBJ1-4; D: TRBD1; V: TRBV6-6; size: .; DNA: TGTGCCAGCAGTTACTCCGGGACAGATAATGAAAAACTGTTTTTT; CDR3: CASSYSGTDNEKLFF
J: TRBJ1-5; D: .; V: TRBV29-1; size: .; DNA: TGCAGCGCCGGGGGGGTCAATCAGCCCCAGCATTTT; CDR3: CSAGGVNQPQHF
J: TRBJ1-2; D: .; V: TRBV3-1/TRBV3-2; size: .; DNA: TGTGCCAGCAGCCAAGTGTGGTCAGGGAGGAGCTATGGCTACACCTTC; CDR3: CASSQVWSGRSYGYTF
J: TRBJ2-7; D: .; V: TRBV7-6; size: .; DNA: TGTGCCAGCAGCTTAGTTCCCCCGGCGGGGAGAGGAACCTACGAGCAGTACTTC; CDR3: CASSLVPPAGRGTYEQYF
J: TRBJ1-6; D: .; V: TRBV19; size: .; DNA: TGTGCCAGTAGTTCCTGGACAGAAAATTCACCCCTCCACTTT; CDR3: CASSSWTENSPLHF
J: TRBJ2-2; D: TRBD2; V: TRBV11-1; size: .; DNA: TGTGCCAGCAGCTTTAGCGGGGGGGACACCGGGGAGCTGTTTTTT; CDR3: CASSFSGGDTGELFF
J: TRBJ1-6; D: TRBD1; V: TRBV18; size: .; DNA: TGTGCCAGCTCACCACTGGGACAGAATAATTCACCCCTCCACTTT; CDR3: CASSPLGQNNSPLHF
J: TRBJ1-2; D: TRBD1; V: TRBV5-4; size: .; DNA: TGTGCCAGCAGGGGACAGGGGGCTTATGGCTACACCTTC; CDR3: CASRGQGAYGYTF
J: TRBJ2-2; D: TRBD2; V: TRBV5-4; size: .; DNA: TGTGCCAGCAGCTCAGGGGGACAGCGGGGGGCGGCGAACACCGGGGAGCTGTTTTTT; CDR3: CASSSGGQRGAANTGELFF
J: TRBJ2-5; D: .; V: TRBV3-1/TRBV3-2; size: .; DNA: TGTGCCAGCAGCCTGGGGTTCGCGGGGGCAGAACGACAAACGCAAGAGACCCAGTACTTC; CDR3: CASSLGFAGAERQTQETQYF
J: TRBJ2-5; D: .; V: TRBV5-1; size: .; DNA: TGCGCCAGCAGCTTGTCACAAGAGACCCAGTACTTC; CDR3: CASSLSQETQYF
J: TRBJ2-3; D: TRBD2; V: TRBV19; size: few; DNA: TGTGCCAGTAGAACTAGCGGGGGAACAGATACGCAGTATTTT; CDR3: CASRTSGGTDTQYF
J: TRBJ2-3; D: TRBD2; V: TRBV13; size: .; DNA: TGTGCCAGCAGCTTAAGGGGTAGCGGGGGGCTAATTTCCACAGATACGCAGTATTTT; CDR3: CASSLRGSGGLISTDTQYF
J: TRBJ2-2; D: TRBD1; V: TRBV7-6; size: once; DNA: TGTGCCAGCAGCTTAGCGGTTCAGACAGGGGTGAACACCGGGGAGCTGTTTTTT; CDR3: CASSLAVQTGVNTGELFF
J: TRBJ1-2; D: TRBD1; V: TRBV4-1; size: .; DNA: TGCGCCAGCAGCCAACCCCGGGACAGCTATGGCTACACCTTC; CDR3: CASSQPRDSYGYTF
J: TRBJ1-6; D: TRBD1; V: TRBV5-4; size: .; DNA: TGTGCCAGCAGCCTGGGACAGGGGGCGCGTAATTCACCCCTCCACTTT; CDR3: CASSLGQGARNSPLHF
J: TRBJ1-3; D: .; V: TRBV4-1; size: .; DNA: TGCGCCAGCAGCCAAGCTTTTGCAGGGGCCTCTGGAAACACCATATATTTT; CDR3: CASSQAFAGASGNTIYF
J: TRBJ1-4; D: .; V: TRBV9; size: .; DNA: TGTGCCAGCAGCGGGAGGGATACGGGCACTAATGAAAAACTGTTTTTT; CDR3: CASSGRDTGTNEKLFF
J: TRBJ2-2; D: .; V: TRBV19; size: .; DNA: TGTGCCAGTAGTCAAACAGGGCTGGGCACCGGGGAGCTGTTTTTT; CDR3: CASSQTGLGTGELFF
J: TRBJ2-2; D: .; V: TRBV7-2; size: .; DNA: TGTGCCAGCAGCTTAGACCCGGGGGTCGGGGAGCTGTTTTTT; CDR3: CASSLDPGVGELFF
J: TRBJ2-2; D: TRBD1; V: TRBV4-1; size: .; DNA: TGCGCCAGCAGCCAAGAGGGACAGGGGCCGCTAAAGGGGGAGCTGTTTTTT; CDR3: CASSQEGQGPLKGELFF
J: TRBJ2-7; D: .; V: TRBV5-1; size: .; DNA: TGCGCCAGCAGCTTGGGACCGAAACCCCCAACTAGGCCAGATCCCTACGAGCAGTACTTC; CDR3: CASSLGPKPPTRPDPYEQYF
J: TRBJ1-2; D: .; V: TRBV28; size: .; DNA: TGTGCCAGCAGTCCCCTTCCTGGGGGGGCGCATGAAGGCTACACCTTC; CDR3: CASSPLPGGAHEGYTF
J: TRBJ2-5; D: .; V: TRBV23-1; size: once; DNA: TGCGCCAGCAGTCAATCGTCTAGGGAGAGTTGGGAGACCCAGTACTTC; CDR3: CASSQSSRESWETQYF
J: TRBJ2-1; D: .; V: TRBV6-5; size: .; DNA: TGTGCCAGCATCGACACCGGAATAGGACAATTTGAGCAGTTCTTC; CDR3: CASIDTGIGQFEQFF
J: TRBJ1-1; D: TRBD1; V: TRBV5-5; size: .; DNA: TGTGCCAGCAGCTGGGGACAGAACGAAGCTTTCTTT; CDR3: CASSWGQNEAFF